This TCR beta chain was retrieved from a study of spatial heterogeneity in lung cancer. CDR1 is MNHEY, CDR2 SMNVEV, per germline (reference sequence). V was clipped by 7 bases and J by 3 bases; unmatched bases: 9. There are 15 residues in the CDR3. A distinct unique molecular identifier was carried by each TCR cDNA molecule. TCRdb re-analysed the 5' RACE reads in MiXCR, keeping a single row per CDR3 protein. This table holds approximately 1,800 distinct CDR3 sequences, about 8.2% found once. Time point meaning: sample taken at primary tumor resection. Around 70 TRACERx patients with early, untreated non-small cell lung cancer donated samples. Whole RNA obtained from tumor, nontumor lung or frozen PBMC underwent sequencing without sorting. By proportion, this clonotype is medium-sized. Its antigen remains unidentified. Study outcomes and limitations: The counts of expanded TCRs, ubiquitous and regional, tracked ubiquitous and regional nonsynonymous mutations, respectively. Mutation counts in tumors were tracked by counts of expanded intratumoral alpha and beta TCRs.

Specimen: lung tumor tissue, collected at surgery. This chain uses TRBV27 with TRBJ1-5, with 7 bases identical to TRBD1. This sequence was found in a female donor with early-stage non-small cell lung cancer. The CDR3 here is CASTSTGSHNQPQHF. For the CDR3, the DNA is TGTGCCAGCACCTCGACAGGGTCCCACAATCAGCCCCAGCATTTT.